A selection of T cell receptor beta chains follows, all from one sample in a study of siplizumab effects on memory and regulatory T cells. Clones were sequenced by immunoSEQ multiplex PCR, and TCRdb holds only the in-frame ones, with some missing. The table has about 100,000 clones, 75% to 95% seen once; the top ten hold roughly 0.16%. Sample: CD4+ T cells sorted from blood. These receptors were obtained from a human donor in good health. CDR3s include the opening cysteine and the closing phenylalanine or tryptophan. The D gene is left open where the match is weak. Part of the rows lack a size; the others show once, few, many or a class for expanded clones.

cdr3_length d_call j_call clone_size v_call cdr3_aa cdr3_nt
14 NA TRBJ2-7 NA TRBV9 CASSPRDLPYEQYF TGTGCCAGCAGCCCTCGGGACTTACCCTACGAGCAGTACTTC
16 NA TRBJ2-5 NA TRBV23-1 CASSQSLGWPQETQYF TGCGCCAGCAGTCAATCCCTGGGCTGGCCCCAAGAGACCCAGTACTTC
15 TRBD1 TRBJ1-3 NA TRBV27 CASRTYRGPGNTIYF TGTGCCAGCAGAACCTACAGGGGGCCTGGAAACACCATATATTTT
11 NA TRBJ2-5 NA TRBV5-1 CASSFAETQYF TGCGCCAGCAGCTTCGCGGAGACCCAGTACTTC
11 NA TRBJ2-1 NA TRBV5-1 CASSLRDEQFF TGCGCCAGCAGCCTCAGGGATGAGCAGTTCTTC
14 NA TRBJ2-1 NA TRBV5-1 CASSRAGDYNEQFF TGCGCCAGCAGCCGGGCCGGGGACTACAATGAGCAGTTCTTC
22 TRBD2 TRBJ2-2 NA TRBV4-2 CASSQGTGTSGGAVVYTGELFF TGTGCCAGCAGCCAAGGGACCGGGACTAGCGGGGGGGCGGTAGTGTACACCGGGGAGCTGTTTTTT
13 TRBD2 TRBJ2-1 NA TRBV19 CASSQGEGPRQFF TGTGCCAGTAGTCAAGGGGAGGGCCCCAGGCAGTTCTTC
14 NA TRBJ1-1 NA TRBV18 CASSPPASSTEAFF TGTGCCAGCTCACCACCGGCGTCGTCCACTGAAGCTTTCTTT
15 NA TRBJ2-7 once TRBV18 CASSPEGGGTYEQYF TGTGCCAGCTCACCCGAAGGAGGTGGGACCTACGAGCAGTACTTC
15 TRBD1 TRBJ2-3 NA TRBV4-2 CASSQGTQGTDTQYF TGTGCCAGCAGCCAAGGGACACAGGGGACAGATACGCAGTATTTT
15 NA TRBJ2-7 NA TRBV2 CASSERQTPSYEQYF TGTGCCAGCAGTGAGAGACAGACCCCCTCCTACGAGCAGTACTTC
11 TRBD1 TRBJ2-7 NA TRBV7-9 CASTGTGRQYF TGTGCCAGCACCGGGACAGGGAGGCAGTACTTC
14 NA TRBJ1-1 NA TRBV7-9 CASRRGQMNTEAFF TGTGCCAGCCGTAGAGGACAGATGAACACTGAAGCTTTCTTT
16 TRBD2 TRBJ2-3 NA TRBV11-1 CASSLVSSGGRDTQYF TGTGCCAGCAGCTTAGTGTCTAGCGGGGGTCGAGATACGCAGTATTTT
15 TRBD2 TRBJ2-1 NA TRBV30 CAWSVTGGPYNEQFF TGTGCCTGGAGTGTAACGGGGGGGCCGTACAATGAGCAGTTCTTC
12 NA TRBJ2-5 NA TRBV7-8 CASSWTQETQYF TGTGCCAGCAGCTGGACGCAAGAGACCCAGTACTTC
13 NA TRBJ2-3 NA TRBV18 CASSPDSTDTQYF TGTGCCAGCTCACCTGACAGCACAGATACGCAGTATTTT
16 NA TRBJ1-3 NA TRBV18 CASSPPNIISGNTIYF TGTGCCAGCTCACCACCGAATATCATCTCTGGAAACACCATATATTTT
15 TRBD1 TRBJ2-3 NA TRBV10-3 CAISWTGGGGDTQYF TGTGCCATCAGTTGGACAGGGGGCGGAGGAGATACGCAGTATTTT
15 TRBD1 TRBJ2-4 NA TRBV7-2 CASRTGGRAKNIQYF TGTGCCAGCAGGACAGGGGGCAGGGCCAAAAACATTCAGTACTTC
14 TRBD1 TRBJ2-7 NA TRBV7-2 CASRLQGEVYEQYF TGTGCCAGCAGGTTACAGGGGGAGGTGTACGAGCAGTACTTC
14 TRBD1 TRBJ1-5 NA TRBV27 CASSPGQGRRPQHF TGTGCCAGCAGTCCGGGACAGGGAAGGAGGCCCCAGCATTTT
14 NA TRBJ2-3 NA TRBV18 CASSSTGKTDTQYF TGTGCCAGCTCATCAACAGGAAAAACAGATACGCAGTATTTT
14 NA TRBJ2-3 NA TRBV5-1 CASSFGTITDTQYF TGCGCCAGCAGCTTCGGGACAATCACAGATACGCAGTATTTT
14 TRBD2 TRBJ2-1 NA TRBV5-1 CASGSGTTNNEQFF TGCGCCAGCGGATCCGGGACTACAAACAATGAGCAGTTCTTC
14 NA TRBJ1-1 NA TRBV19 CASSIGELNTEAFF TGTGCCAGTAGCATCGGAGAATTGAACACTGAAGCTTTCTTT
13 NA TRBJ2-3 NA TRBV7-2 CASSRLVSDTQYF TGTGCCAGCAGCCGCCTGGTGTCAGATACGCAGTATTTT
15 TRBD1 TRBJ1-2 NA TRBV28 CASSLSGQGRGGYTF TGTGCCAGCAGCCTCTCGGGACAGGGTAGGGGTGGCTACACCTTC
14 TRBD1 TRBJ2-3 NA TRBV19 CASRLTGSTDTQYF TGTGCCAGTAGACTGACAGGGAGCACAGATACGCAGTATTTT
15 TRBD1 TRBJ1-1 NA TRBV6-5 CASSFGQARNTEAFF TGTGCCAGCAGCTTTGGACAGGCGAGGAACACTGAAGCTTTCTTT
15 TRBD1 TRBJ2-7 once TRBV5-4 CASSLELGTAYEQYF TGTGCCAGCAGCTTAGAACTTGGGACAGCCTACGAGCAGTACTTC
11 NA TRBJ1-2 once TRBV19 CASESNYGYTF TGTGCCAGTGAAAGTAACTATGGCTACACCTTC
20 TRBD1 TRBJ1-3 NA TRBV10-3 CAISESPGQGALGAGNTIYF TGTGCCATCAGTGAGTCACCGGGACAGGGGGCGCTCGGGGCTGGAAACACCATATATTTT
12 NA TRBJ1-5 NA TRBV10-3 CAIKGEGQPQHF TGTGCCATCAAAGGTGAGGGTCAGCCCCAGCATTTT
17 TRBD2 TRBJ2-5 NA TRBV12-5 CASGLVRGGDMRETQYF TGTGCTAGTGGTTTGGTACGGGGGGGAGACATGCGAGAGACCCAGTACTTC
14 TRBD2 TRBJ2-5 many TRBV7-9 CASSAGTSEKTQYF TGTGCCAGCAGCGCCGGGACTAGCGAAAAGACCCAGTACTTC
14 TRBD1 TRBJ1-1 NA TRBV18 CASSPSGQGFGGFF TGTGCCAGCTCACCATCGGGACAGGGGTTTGGTGGTTTCTTT
16 NA TRBJ1-6 NA TRBV27 CASTIVGGLIQSPLHF TGTGCCAGCACGATAGTCGGGGGGCTTATCCAATCACCCCTCCACTTT
15 NA TRBJ1-5 once TRBV28 CASSLSSGFNQPQHF TGTGCCAGCAGTTTATCGTCCGGATTCAATCAGCCCCAGCATTTT